This T cell receptor beta chain appears in the sequencing data of a study of OX40 agonist ivuxolimab in advanced cancers. Study-wide context: Patients in dose escalation had liver, melanoma, kidney or head and neck cancers. A mean age of 60 years, range roughly 23 to 85, was recorded, and roughly 83% were male.

On this clone: Its specificity is unknown.

Study-wide findings and caveats: CD8+ T cells showed, on average, more clonal expansion than CD4+ cells. Several nonresponders also turned out to have low normalized T-cell clonal expansion.

This CDR3 has 15 residues. Trimming pared 4 bases from V and 4 bases from J, leaving 14 bases between. CDR1 is SGHTA, CDR2 FQGNSA, per germline. The protocol was immunoSEQ multiplex PCR, while the TCRdb copy is restricted to in-frame clones and leaves out a portion. The sample carries about 77,000 clones, around 90% recorded once. The chain links TRBV7-2 to TRBJ2-1, with D perhaps matching TRBD1 or TRBD2 (5 bases each). The TCR was taken from an adult with an advanced solid tumor such as melanoma, head and neck, liver or kidney cancer. This material consisted of CD4+ or CD8+ T cells sorted from blood, taken in a trial of the OX40 agonist ivuxolimab. The CDR3 loop is CASSSPRGKYNEQFF. DNA for the CDR3: TGTGCCAGCAGCTCCCCGAGGGGCAAGTACAATGAGCAGTTCTTC.